What follows are 27 T cell receptor beta chains derived from one specimen sequenced in a study of blood T cell repertoires in COVID-19. TCRdb's table, derived via immunoSEQ multiplex PCR, lists solely in-frame clones and lacks some. The repertoire has around 100,000 clones, roughly 88% of them found once; the top ten carry 3% to 3.5%. The sequencing input was peripheral blood. The receptors stem from a human donor in a cohort sampled during active COVID-19.

This chain uses TRBV4-3 with TRBJ2-1; 11 nucleotides match TRBD2. Per the germline V gene, CDR1 is LGHNA and CDR2 is YSLEER. The CDR3 has 17 residues. J lost 8 bases, V lost 1 base, and 10 bases had no gene match. CDR3 sequence (DNA): TGCGCCAGCAGCCAAGGACTTTTAGCGGGAGGGACATATGAGCAGTTCTTC. It yields the protein CASSQGLLAGGTYEQFF.

This chain connects TRBV19 to TRBJ2-3; D is perhaps TRBD2 (5 bases). The V and J ends lost 1 base and 3 bases respectively, with 14 bases between them. Germline-derived CDR1 and CDR2 are LNHDA and SQIVND (reference sequence). The CDR3 runs 16 residues. CDR3 in amino acids: CASSIVGGRGTDTQYF. The CDR3 DNA reads as TGTGCCAGTAGTATAGTTGGAGGAAGAGGGACAGATACGCAGTATTTT.

This chain joins TRBV2 and TRBJ1-2; 8 nucleotides agree with TRBD1. Germline CDR1 is SNHLY and CDR2 is FYNNEI. The length of the CDR3 is 14 residues. V trimming: 7 bases; J trimming: 7 bases; junction bases outside the gene matches: 11. Here the CDR3 reads CASNSEDRVGGYTF. The CDR3, as DNA: TGTGCCAGCAATAGCGAGGACAGGGTGGGTGGCTACACCTTC. Using reference TRBV2 and TRBJ1-2 for the parts outside the CDR3, the full variable domain is EPEVTQTPSHQVTQMGQEVILRCVPISNHLYFYWYRQILGQKVEFLVSFYNNEISEKSEIFDDQFSVERPDGSNFTLKIRSTKLEDSAMYFCASNSEDRVGGYTFGSGTRLTVV.

The genes are TRBV7-3 and TRBJ1-1, with D perhaps TRBD1 (6 bases). This CDR3 comprises 15 residues. Germline CDR1 is SGHTA and CDR2 is FQGTGA. Trimming took 2 bases from V and 5 from J, leaving 15 bases between them. The CDR3 bases are TGTGCCAGCAGCTTAGGGAGTACAGGGCGGACTGAAGCTTTCTTT. Translated: CASSLGSTGRTEAFF.

V is TRBV7-6 and J is TRBJ2-1; TRBD1 aligns across 9 bases. Unmatched junction bases numbered 3, after V lost 2 bases and J lost 4 bases. The CDR3 runs 15 residues. CDR1 and CDR2 from the germline V gene are SGHVS and FNYEAQ. Written as DNA, the CDR3 is TGTGCCAGCAGCTTAACAGGGGGCCCTTACAATGAGCAGTTCTTC. The encoded protein is CASSLTGGPYNEQFF.

The chain employs TRBV5-4 and TRBJ2-2; TRBD1 matches at 9 bases. Germline V gene lookup returns CDR1 SGHNT and CDR2 YYREEE (reference sequence). V shed 4 bases, J shed 3 bases, and the junction held 10 bases outside the gene matches. This CDR3 is built from 17 residues. CDR3 residues: CASSNAHRGHYTGELFF. The CDR3 nucleotides are TGTGCCAGCAGCAATGCCCACAGGGGGCATTACACCGGGGAGCTGTTTTTT.

V gene TRBV3-1 (or the pseudogene TRBV3-2) combines with J gene TRBJ1-1; maybe TRBD1 (6 bases). This CDR3 is built from 14 residues. Germline V gene data show CDR1 as LGHDT and CDR2 as YNNKEL (reference sequence). The V end was cut by 0 bases, the J end by 11 bases, with 16 bases between. The CDR3 region is CASSQDLRQGRAFF. In DNA form, the CDR3 reads TGTGCCAGCAGCCAAGATCTCAGGCAGGGGCGGGCTTTCTTT.

In the case of this clone: This sample also contains other DNA sequences that code for the same CDR3. The rearrangement uses TRBV28 and TRBJ1-2; perhaps TRBD1 as D (6 bases). This CDR3 has 13 residues. Germline CDR1 MDHEN, CDR2 SYDVKM. The germline V and J ends were trimmed by 2 bases and 2 bases, with 6 bases remaining between them. CDR3 region: CASSLTGNYGYTF. As DNA, the CDR3 is TGTGCCAGCAGTTTAACAGGGAACTATGGCTACACCTTC.

The rearrangement joins TRBV7-9 to TRBJ1-4; D remains ambiguous. V lost 3 bases and J 7 bases, leaving 6 bases between the germline ends. This CDR3 spans 12 amino acids. Germline V gene lookup returns CDR1 SEHNR and CDR2 FQNEAQ (reference sequence). DNA for the CDR3: TGTGCCAGCAGCTTGAGGGCTGAAAAACTGTTTTTT. Translating gives CASSLRAEKLFF.

This clone was counted a single time. The V gene is TRBV7-3, the J gene TRBJ1-1; D is unresolved. Germline loops: CDR1 SGHTA, CDR2 FQGTGA. Trimming removed 5 bases from V and 4 bases from J, with 11 bases in between. CDR3 length: 13 residues. CDR3 sequence: CASSPSLSTEAFF. The CDR3 region has the DNA TGTGCCAGCAGCCCGTCTTTGAGCACTGAAGCTTTCTTT.

The chain recombines TRBV4-1 with TRBJ1-3; D might be TRBD1 (5 bases). Trimming removed 1 base from V and 2 bases from J, with 9 bases in between. CDR3 length: 15 amino acids. From germline, CDR1 is MGHRA and CDR2 YSYEKL. This chain's CDR3 is CASSQVGLTGNTIYF. The CDR3 DNA reads TGCGCCAGCAGCCAAGTGGGACTGACTGGAAACACCATATATTTT.

This clone has a single count. The chain recombines TRBV6-1 with TRBJ2-7; possibly TRBD2 for D (6 bases). Germline-derived CDR1 and CDR2 are MNHNS and SASEGT. Trimming cost V 3 bases and J 2 bases, with 11 bases left between them. The CDR3 is made up of 14 amino acids. The chain's CDR3 is CASSDRGTTYEQYF. CDR3 coding DNA: TGTGCCAGCAGTGATCGGGGGACCACCTACGAGCAGTACTTC.

This chain uses TRBV10-1 with TRBJ1-1; D perhaps matches TRBD1 (6 bases). From germline, CDR1 is WNHNN and CDR2 SYGVQD (reference sequence). The V end lost 4 bases, the J end lost 5 bases, and 20 bases lay between the germline ends. The CDR3 consists of 16 residues. The CDR3 DNA reads as TGCGCCAGCAGTGCCCGGCCCCGACCAGGGGTTACTGAAGCTTTCTTT. Translation: CASSARPRPGVTEAFF.

The rearrangement uses TRBV24-1 and TRBJ2-2; 7 positions agree with TRBD2. The CDR3 sequence is 19 residues long. The ends lost 6 bases at V and 0 bases at J; junction bases unmatched: 15. Germline V lookup: CDR1 KGHDR, CDR2 SFDVKD. CDR3 coding DNA: TGTGCCACCAGTTCCGGGGGAGGGAGGCTCCTCGCGAACACCGGGGAGCTGTTTTTT. Its translation: CATSSGGGRLLANTGELFF.

V gene TRBV6-5 combines with J gene TRBJ2-1; 10 nucleotides agree with TRBD2. The CDR3 sequence is 15 residues long. CDR1 and CDR2 from the germline V gene are MNHEY and SVGAGI. The J segment lost 7 bases and the V segment lost 2 bases, leaving 5 bases of the junction unmatched. The CDR3, as DNA: TGTGCCAGCAGTTACCTAGCGGGAGTGGGAAATGAGCAGTTCTTC. It codes for CASSYLAGVGNEQFF.

The rearrangement joins TRBV12-3 or TRBV12-4 to TRBJ2-3, with 7 bases lining up with TRBD2. V shed 5 bases and J 6 bases; nucleotides not matched to a gene: 5. CDR3 length equals 13 residues. The CDR3 nucleotides read TGTGCCAGCAGTCGGGACTATCCGGATACGCAGTATTTT. This encodes CASSRDYPDTQYF.

The chain is built from TRBV19 and TRBJ1-4; 7 nucleotides match TRBD1. This CDR3 region has 14 residues. Germline loops: CDR1 LNHDA, CDR2 SQIVND (reference sequence). V shed 6 bases and J 0 bases; nucleotides not matched to a gene: 1. CDR3 sequence reads: CASSTGATNEKLFF. The CDR3 DNA reads as TGTGCCAGTAGCACAGGGGCAACTAATGAAAAACTGTTTTTT.

This chain links TRBV7-2 with TRBJ1-2, with TRBD1 as a possible D gene (5 bases). Germline CDR1 and CDR2: SGHTA and FQGNSA. The CDR3 extends over 14 amino acids. Trimming pared 5 bases from V and 0 bases from J, leaving 10 bases between. The CDR3 nucleotides read TGTGCCAGCAGCCCTCGACAGCCTAACTATGGCTACACCTTC. It specifies CASSPRQPNYGYTF. The full variable domain, with the rest looked up from reference TRBV7-2 and TRBJ1-2, is GAGVSQSPSNKVTEKGKDVELRCDPISGHTALYWYRQSLGQGLEFLIYFQGNSAPDKSGLPSDRFSAERTGGSVSTLTIQRTQQEDSAVYLCASSPRQPNYGYTFGSGTRLTVV.

V and J are TRBV18 and TRBJ2-3, with D uncertain. The CDR3 loop spans 12 amino acids. Per the germline V gene, CDR1 is KGHSH and CDR2 is LQKENI. Trimming shortened V by 3 bases and J by 6 bases, and 7 bases separated the two germline ends. For the CDR3, the DNA is TGTGCCAGCTCACCCCGTCTGGATACGCAGTATTTT. Its protein product is CASSPRLDTQYF.

This chain uses TRBV5-6 with TRBJ1-2; D perhaps matches TRBD1 (5 bases). Trimming removed 5 bases from V and 5 bases from J, with 19 bases in between. The CDR3 covers 15 residues. Germline CDR1 is SGHDT and CDR2 is YYEEEE. The CDR3 is CASSAGDFLYYGYTF. The CDR3 coding sequence is TGTGCCAGCAGTGCCGGGGACTTTTTATATTATGGCTACACCTTC.

This chain connects TRBV7-3 to TRBJ1-2, with D maybe TRBD1 (5 bases). Germline CDR1 and CDR2: SGHTA and FQGTGA. The CDR3 totals 16 residues. V was pared by 5 bases and J by 1 base, with 17 bases between. CDR3 in amino acids: CASSLNGGGINYGYTF. CDR3 bases: TGTGCCAGCAGCCTAAACGGCGGGGGGATTAACTATGGCTACACCTTC.

V gene TRBV30 combines with J gene TRBJ1-6; 9 positions agree with TRBD1. CDR3 length equals 15 residues. CDR1 and CDR2 (germline): GTSNPN, SVGIG (reference sequence). Trimming cost V 2 bases and J 7 bases; bases outside gene matches: 6. This CDR3 reads CAWSLTGQGNSPLHF. CDR3 DNA sequence: TGTGCCTGGAGTCTGACGGGACAGGGCAATTCACCCCTCCACTTT.

The genes are TRBV7-6 and TRBJ2-7, with a tentative D call TRBD2 (7 bases). The CDR3 runs to 15 residues. The germline V and J ends were trimmed by 6 bases and 0 bases, with 15 bases remaining between them. From germline, CDR1 is SGHVS and CDR2 FNYEAQ. In DNA, the CDR3 is TGTGCCAGCAGTACTCGCCGGGGGGCCTCCTACGAGCAGTACTTC. Translating it yields CASSTRRGASYEQYF.

The CDR3 reads CASSLRSGYTDTQYF. Written as DNA, the CDR3 is TGTGCCAGCAGCTTAAGAAGCGGCTACACAGATACGCAGTATTTT. The chain is built from TRBV11-3 and TRBJ2-3; perhaps TRBD2 as D (5 bases). V lost 2 bases and J 2 bases, leaving 11 bases between the germline ends. The CDR3 spans 15 residues. Germline V CDR1 and CDR2: SGHNT, YENEEA.

The rearrangement joins TRBV18 to TRBJ1-2; D is undetermined. The germline V gene has CDR1 KGHSH and CDR2 LQKENI. V was trimmed by 5 bases and J by 8 bases, leaving 15 bases between them. The CDR3 is made up of 13 amino acids. The CDR3 spells CASSSVGVQGYTF. CDR3 nucleotide sequence: TGTGCCAGCTCATCCGTCGGGGTTCAGGGCTACACCTTC.

This clone has only a few counts. The rearrangement uses TRBV7-9 and TRBJ2-2; TRBD1 agrees at 9 bases. Per the germline V gene, CDR1 is SEHNR and CDR2 is FQNEAQ (reference sequence). V lost 5 bases to trimming and J lost 1 base; unmatched junction nucleotides: 5. This CDR3 contains 16 residues. The CDR3 spells CASSGTGRMNTGELFF. The CDR3 nucleotides are TGTGCCAGCAGCGGGACAGGGAGAATGAACACCGGGGAGCTGTTTTTT. Using reference TRBV7-9 and TRBJ2-2 for the parts outside the CDR3, the full variable domain is DTGVSQNPRHKITKRGQNVTFRCDPISEHNRLYWYRQTLGQGPEFLTYFQNEAQLEKSRLLSDRFSAERPKGSFSTLEIQRTEQGDSAMYLCASSGTGRMNTGELFFGEGSRLTVL.

This clone was counted once. The chain combines TRBV7-9 with TRBJ2-2; 7 bases align to TRBD1. The CDR3 has 15 residues. Per the germline V gene, CDR1 is SEHNR and CDR2 is FQNEAQ (reference sequence). J lost 2 bases, V lost 4 bases, and 4 bases had no gene match. The CDR3 DNA reads as TGTGCCAGCAGCTCCAGACAGGGTAACACCGGGGAGCTGTTTTTT. Protein sequence: CASSSRQGNTGELFF. Full variable domain (missing parts from reference TRBV7-9 and TRBJ2-2): DTGVSQNPRHKITKRGQNVTFRCDPISEHNRLYWYRQTLGQGPEFLTYFQNEAQLEKSRLLSDRFSAERPKGSFSTLEIQRTEQGDSAMYLCASSSRQGNTGELFFGEGSRLTVL.